One TCR beta chain is described in this entry. The antigen is unknown. CDR3 size: 15 residues. CDR1 is SGHDT, CDR2 YYEEEE, per germline. The germline V and J ends were trimmed by 0 bases and 4 bases, with 14 bases remaining between them. Data came from immunoSEQ multiplex PCR; TCRdb stores just in-frame clones and leaves some out. In the table there are roughly 76,000 clones, nearly 75% of which are singletons. These data originate in a study of radiotherapy plus CTLA-4 blockade in lung cancer. Findings of the study overall: Clones derived from tumor TCRs expanded in blood after radiotherapy plus ipilimumab.

The receptor's source is a human donor with non-small cell lung cancer whose response to radiotherapy plus ipilimumab could not be evaluated. The V and J genes are TRBV5-6 and TRBJ2-7; tentative D call: TRBD2 (5 bases). Source: peripheral blood, taken from a patient treated with radiotherapy plus ipilimumab. The CDR3 DNA follows: TGTGCCAGCAGCTTGGAGGCGGGTTGGCCTTACGAGCAGTACTTC. It is translated as CASSLEAGWPYEQYF.